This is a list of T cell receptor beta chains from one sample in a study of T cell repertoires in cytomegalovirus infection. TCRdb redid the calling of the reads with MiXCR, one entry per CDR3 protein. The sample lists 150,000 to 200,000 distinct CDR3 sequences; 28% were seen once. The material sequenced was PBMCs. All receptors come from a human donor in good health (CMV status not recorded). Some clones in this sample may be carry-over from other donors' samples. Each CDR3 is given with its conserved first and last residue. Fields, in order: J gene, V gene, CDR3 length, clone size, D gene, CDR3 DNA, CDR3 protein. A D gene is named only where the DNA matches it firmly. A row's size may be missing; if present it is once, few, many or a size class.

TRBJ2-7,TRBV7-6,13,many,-,TGTGCCAGCAGCTTAGCTAGCTCCTACGAGCAGTACTTC,CASSLASSYEQYF
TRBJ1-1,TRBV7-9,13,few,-,TGTGCCAGCAGCCCGGGAAGGGGGAGTGAAGCTTTCTTT,CASSPGRGSEAFF
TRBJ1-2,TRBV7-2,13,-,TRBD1,TGTGCCAGCAGCCTCGACAGGGGAGGAGGCTACACCTTC,CASSLDRGGGYTF
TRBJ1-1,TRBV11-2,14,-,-,TGTGCCAGCAGCTTAGGGACATCGAACACTGAAGCTTTCTTT,CASSLGTSNTEAFF
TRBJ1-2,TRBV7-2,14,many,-,TGTGCCAGCAGCTTGGGCCCCGAGGGTTATGGCTACACCTTC,CASSLGPEGYGYTF
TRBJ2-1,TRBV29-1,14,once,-,TGCAGCGTTGAAGATTCAGGGAAGAGCAATGAGCAGTTCTTC,CSVEDSGKSNEQFF
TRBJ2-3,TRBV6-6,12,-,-,TGTGCCAGCAGTGAGAGGACAGATACGCAGTATTTT,CASSERTDTQYF
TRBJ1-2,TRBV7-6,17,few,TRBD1,TGTGCCAGCAGCTTAGGGGACAGGGGGCCCGACGACGCGGGCTACACCTTC,CASSLGDRGPDDAGYTF
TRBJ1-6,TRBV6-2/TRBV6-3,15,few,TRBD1,TGTGCCAGCAGAGGAAAAGCAGGGGGAGGTTCACCCCTCCACTTT,CASRGKAGGGSPLHF
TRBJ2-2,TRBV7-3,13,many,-,TGTGCCAGCAGCTCAGATGGCACCGGGGAGCTGTTTTTT,CASSSDGTGELFF
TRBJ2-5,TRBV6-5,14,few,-,TGTGCCAGCAGGATCTCCGGGGGCGTAAAGACCCAGTACTTC,CASRISGGVKTQYF
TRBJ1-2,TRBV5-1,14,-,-,TGCGCCAGCAGCGCCACTTGGGGCGAGGGAGGCTACACCTTC,CASSATWGEGGYTF
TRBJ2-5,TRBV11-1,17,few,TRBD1,TGTGCCAGCAGCTCGACGGGGGGACAGGGGGACCGAGAGACCCAGTACTTC,CASSSTGGQGDRETQYF
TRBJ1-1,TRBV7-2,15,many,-,TGTGCCAGCAGCCCAATCCAACGGCGAGGCCCTGAAGCTTTCTTT,CASSPIQRRGPEAFF
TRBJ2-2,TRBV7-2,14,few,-,TGTGCCAGCATGCTAGCATTTAACACCGGGGAGCTGTTTTTT,CASMLAFNTGELFF
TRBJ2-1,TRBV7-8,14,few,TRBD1,TGTGCCAGCAGCCCACAGACAGGGGATTTTGAGCAGTTCTTC,CASSPQTGDFEQFF
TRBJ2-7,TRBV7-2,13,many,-,TGTGCCAGCAGCCCAGCTGACCTCCAGGAGCGGTACTTC,CASSPADLQERYF
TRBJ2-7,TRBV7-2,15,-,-,TGTGCCAGCAGCTTAGCACGGGCTTCCTCCTACGAGCAGTACTTC,CASSLARASSYEQYF
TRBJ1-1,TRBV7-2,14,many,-,TGTGCCAGCAGCTTAAGAGTGTGGAGCACTGAAGCTTTCTTT,CASSLRVWSTEAFF
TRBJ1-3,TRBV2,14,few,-,TGTGCCAGCAGTTATACAGGGAGTGGAAACACCATATATTTT,CASSYTGSGNTIYF
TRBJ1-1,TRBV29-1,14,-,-,TGCAGCGTTGAAGGAAAGAGAAAGGGCGCTGAAGCTTTCTTT,CSVEGKRKGAEAFF
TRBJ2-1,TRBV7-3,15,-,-,TGTGCCAGCAGCTTAACCGTGGCCCTACGGGATGAGCAGTTCTTC,CASSLTVALRDEQFF
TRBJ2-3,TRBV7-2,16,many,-,TGTGCCAGCAGCTTAGAGAGGCGACTAGTCGACGATACGCAGTATTTT,CASSLERRLVDDTQYF
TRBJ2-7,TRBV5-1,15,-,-,TGCGCCAGCAGCTTGACTCCGGGACATGCTTTTGAGCAGTACTTC,CASSLTPGHAFEQYF
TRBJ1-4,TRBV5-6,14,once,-,TGTGCCAGCAGCTTGGGAAGTCGCAGGGAAAAACTGTTTTTT,CASSLGSRREKLFF
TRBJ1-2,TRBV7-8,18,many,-,TGTGCCAGCAGCTTAGTCAAACGGGGTACTCCGGCCAGCTATGGCTACACCTTC,CASSLVKRGTPASYGYTF
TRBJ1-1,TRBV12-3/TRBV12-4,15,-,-,TGTGCCAGCTGCCCTTGGGACATCGGGGGAGCTGAAGCTTTCTTT,CASCPWDIGGAEAFF
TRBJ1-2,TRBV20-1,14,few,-,TGCAGTGCTAGAGATAAGGGGAAGGGCTATGGCTACACCTTC,CSARDKGKGYGYTF
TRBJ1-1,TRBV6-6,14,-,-,TGTGCCAGCAGGACCCTTGGGCAGAACACTGATGCTTTCTTT,CASRTLGQNTDAFF
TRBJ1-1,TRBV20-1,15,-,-,TGCAGTGCTAGAGCTTCCCTCGGATCGAACACTGAAGCTTTCTTT,CSARASLGSNTEAFF
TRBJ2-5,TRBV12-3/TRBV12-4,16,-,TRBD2,TGTGCCAGCAGTTTGCAGCTAGCGGGGGCCCAAGAGACCCAGTACTTC,CASSLQLAGAQETQYF
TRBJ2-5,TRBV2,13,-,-,TGTGCCAGCCTCAGGGAGATCCAAGAGACCCAGTACTTC,CASLREIQETQYF
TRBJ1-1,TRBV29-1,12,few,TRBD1,TGCAGCGTCGTTACAGGGGATAGAGTTGCTTTCTTT,CSVVTGDRVAFF
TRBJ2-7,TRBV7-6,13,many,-,TGTGCCAGCAGCGCGGCACAAACCTACGAGCAGTACTTC,CASSAAQTYEQYF
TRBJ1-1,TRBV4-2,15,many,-,TGTGCCAGCACCATTACCGGGTCGGATGGCACTGAAGCTTTCTTT,CASTITGSDGTEAFF
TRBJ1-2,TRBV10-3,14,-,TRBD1,TGTGCCATCAGTGACCGGACAGGGTATATCAGCTACACCTTC,CAISDRTGYISYTF
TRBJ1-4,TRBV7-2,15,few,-,TGTGCCAGCAGCTTAGAGGTCCGGGGGCGGGAAAAACTGTTTTTT,CASSLEVRGREKLFF
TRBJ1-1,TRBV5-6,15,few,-,TGTGCCAGCAGTTCTACAGGGTTATTTAACACTGAAGCTTTCTTT,CASSSTGLFNTEAFF
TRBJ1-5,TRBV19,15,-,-,TGTGCCAGTAGTATAGTAGGTGGCGGCAATCAGCCCCAGCATTTT,CASSIVGGGNQPQHF
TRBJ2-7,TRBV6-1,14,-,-,TGTGCCAGCAGTCCTAACCGGGCCTACTACGAGCAGTACTTC,CASSPNRAYYEQYF
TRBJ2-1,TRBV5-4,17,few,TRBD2,TGTGCCAGCAGCCGAGGGGCGGGGGGGCCCTCCTACAATGAGCAGTTCTTC,CASSRGAGGPSYNEQFF
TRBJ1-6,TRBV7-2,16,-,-,TGTGCCAGCAGCTTAGTAGCCAGGTACCTGAATTCACCCCTCCACTTT,CASSLVARYLNSPLHF
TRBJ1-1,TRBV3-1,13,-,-,TGTGCCAGCAGCCAGGGTTGGAGCACTGAAGCTTTCTTT,CASSQGWSTEAFF
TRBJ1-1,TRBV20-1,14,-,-,TGCAGTGCTAGAGCCCTGGTCGTCCAAGCTGAAGCTTTCTTT,CSARALVVQAEAFF
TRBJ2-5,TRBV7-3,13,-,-,TGTGCCAGCAGCTTAGGGACGAAAGAGACCCAGTACTTC,CASSLGTKETQYF